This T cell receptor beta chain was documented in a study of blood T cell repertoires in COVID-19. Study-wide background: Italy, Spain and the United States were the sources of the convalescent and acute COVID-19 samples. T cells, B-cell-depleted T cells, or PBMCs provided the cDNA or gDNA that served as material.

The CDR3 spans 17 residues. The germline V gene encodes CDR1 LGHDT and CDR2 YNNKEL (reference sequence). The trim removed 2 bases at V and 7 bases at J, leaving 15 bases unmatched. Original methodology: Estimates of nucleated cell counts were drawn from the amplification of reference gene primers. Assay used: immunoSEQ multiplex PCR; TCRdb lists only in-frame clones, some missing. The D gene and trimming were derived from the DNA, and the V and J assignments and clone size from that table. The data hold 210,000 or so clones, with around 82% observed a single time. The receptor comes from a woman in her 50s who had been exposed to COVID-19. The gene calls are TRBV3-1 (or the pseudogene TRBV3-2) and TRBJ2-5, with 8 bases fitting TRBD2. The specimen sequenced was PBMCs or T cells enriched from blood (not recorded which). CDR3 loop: CASSQPGDSGVGATQYF. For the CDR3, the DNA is TGTGCCAGCAGCCAACCCGGTGATAGCGGGGTTGGTGCGACCCAGTACTTC.